A single sample is the source of the 9 T cell receptor beta chains below, sequenced in a study of cytomegalovirus exposure and HLA in healthy donors. The PCR used 60 Vbeta and 13 Jbeta primers. The assay was immunoSEQ multiplex PCR, and TCRdb's table has in-frame clones only and misses some. This table has more than 80,000 clones, around 75% appearing once. The source material was PBMCs. These receptors all come from a man in his forties in good health and CMV-seronegative.

This chain connects TRBV5-5 to TRBJ2-7, with 7 positions matching TRBD1. The CDR3 runs 15 residues. Germline lookup yields CDR1 SGHKS and CDR2 YYEKEE (reference sequence). The junction had 8 bases not matched to a gene; V was cut back by 3 bases and J by 2 bases. The CDR3 DNA reads as TGTGCCAGCAGCTGGGGGACAGTACCAACCTACGAGCAGTACTTC. This sequence encodes CASSWGTVPTYEQYF. Full variable domain (missing parts from reference TRBV5-5 and TRBJ2-7): DAGVTQSPTHLIKTRGQQVTLRCSPISGHKSVSWYQQVLGQGPQFIFQYYEKEERGRGNFPDRFSARQFPNYSSELNVNALLLGDSALYLCASSWGTVPTYEQYFGPGTRLTVT.

CDR3 DNA: TGTGCCACCAGCAGAGATCACGGGGGGGGTGAAAAACTGTTTTTT. This gives the protein CATSRDHGGGEKLFF. The chain has TRBV15 and TRBJ1-4, with D perhaps TRBD1 (5 bases). Trimming took 0 bases from V and 7 from J, leaving 12 bases between them. This CDR3 spans 15 amino acids. Germline V gene data show CDR1 as LNHNV and CDR2 as YYDKDF (reference sequence).

The table lists this clone with a count of one. The V call is TRBV23-1, the J call TRBJ1-1; possibly TRBD1 for D (6 bases). TRBV23-1 is marked as an open reading frame, function uncertain. The ends were cut back, 11 bases at V and 2 bases at J, with 24 bases in the middle. The CDR3 is made up of 16 amino acids. The CDR3 DNA reads as TGCGCCGACCACAAGATTGGGAGGGGGGGCAACACTGAAGCTTTCTTT. This gives the protein CADHKIGRGGNTEAFF.

The chain couples TRBV5-1 to TRBJ1-1; D is possibly TRBD1 (5 bases). Between the trimmed V and J ends, which lost 0 bases and 5 bases, there was a span of 17 bases. The CDR3 has 16 amino acids. The germline V gene encodes CDR1 SGHRS and CDR2 YFSETQ. CDR3 loop: CASSLGAGSRGTEAFF. For the CDR3, the DNA is TGCGCCAGCAGCTTGGGAGCGGGTTCTAGGGGTACTGAAGCTTTCTTT.

V is TRBV11-2 and J is TRBJ2-4, with D perhaps TRBD2 (6 bases). V was cut by 5 bases and J by 6 bases, with 26 bases left in between. Per the germline V gene, CDR1 is SGHAT and CDR2 is FQNNGV. The CDR3 sequence is 18 residues long. The CDR3 DNA sequence: TGTGCCAGCAGCCGGGGCGTTGGGACGGGAGCTTATACAAACATTCAGTACTTC. The encoded protein is CASSRGVGTGAYTNIQYF.

The genes are TRBV6-5 and TRBJ2-1; D might be TRBD2 (6 bases). The length of the CDR3 is 14 residues. Looked up from germline, CDR1 is MNHEY and CDR2 is SVGAGI. Trimming stripped 5 bases from V and 4 bases from J, with 12 bases between. CDR3 coding DNA: TGTGCCAGCAGTAGTCCCGGGAGTTACAATGAGCAGTTCTTC. Amino acids: CASSSPGSYNEQFF.

The gene calls are TRBV7-9 and TRBJ2-7; 9 bases align to TRBD2. Trimming cost V 0 bases and J 5 bases; bases outside gene matches: 5. The CDR3 covers 15 residues. Germline V lookup: CDR1 SEHNR, CDR2 FQNEAQ (reference sequence). CDR3: CASSLALAGLHEQYF. CDR3 sequence (DNA): TGTGCCAGCAGCTTAGCGCTAGCGGGGTTGCACGAGCAGTACTTC.

CDR3 sequence: CASSRDRGTDTQYF. DNA of the CDR3: TGTGCCAGCAGTCGGGACAGGGGTACAGATACGCAGTATTTT. The chain joins TRBV27 to TRBJ2-3; 10 nucleotides align to TRBD1. Looked up from germline, CDR1 is MNHEY and CDR2 is SMNVEV (reference sequence). This CDR3 spans 14 amino acids. The V and J ends lost 5 bases and 3 bases, in that order; junction bases with no gene match: 2.

The CDR3 here is CASSLARDRRTDTQYF. DNA for the CDR3: TGTGCCAGCAGCTTGGCCCGGGACAGGCGCACAGATACGCAGTATTTT. This chain joins TRBV5-6 and TRBJ2-3; 8 bases align to TRBD1. This CDR3 has 16 residues. The V gene's germline CDR1 is SGHDT and CDR2 YYEEEE. V shed 0 bases, J shed 1 base, and the junction held 4 bases outside the gene matches.